The rows below give T cell receptor beta chains drawn from one sample of a study of blood T cell repertoires in COVID-19. Profiled with immunoSEQ multiplex PCR; TCRdb holds only in-frame clones, not every one. Here the sample spans 250,000 or so clones, 85% to 90% being singletons. Sequenced material: PBMCs or T cells enriched from blood (not recorded which). The receptors were sampled from a woman aged 30 to 39 with acute COVID-19. CDR3s leave out the opening cysteine and the closing phenylalanine or tryptophan. Fields, in order: V gene, J gene, CDR3 protein.

>TRBV11-3|TRBJ1-1
ASSQQGSTEAF
>TRBV28|TRBJ1-2
ASSLGQLRYT
>TRBV19|TRBJ1-4
ASSILNEKLF
>TRBV2|TRBJ2-3
ASSVTSGRADPSTDTQY
>TRBV5-5|TRBJ1-3
ASSGLGANSGNTIY
>TRBV7-3|TRBJ2-3
ASSPREPRARGYTQY
>TRBV19|TRBJ1-5
ASQRQADQPQH
>TRBV7-9|TRBJ2-7
ASSLDGGSLSYEQY
>TRBV28|TRBJ1-4
ASSRSTNEKLF
>TRBV28|TRBJ1-1
ASSLYPGGALEAF
>TRBV28|TRBJ1-6
ASRIDSWNSPLH
>TRBV19|TRBJ2-1
ASRLAGGSNEQF
>TRBV6-2/TRBV6-3|TRBJ1-1
ASSWDRDTEAF
>TRBV19|TRBJ1-4
ASSPTGSTNEKLF
>TRBV4-3|TRBJ1-5
ASSLSTGGNQPQH
>TRBV2|TRBJ1-5
ASRIPGQGAHQPQH
>TRBV3-1/TRBV3-2|TRBJ2-7
ASSPGTGGTYEQY
>TRBV4-1|TRBJ1-5
ALVGQGSNQPQH
>TRBV3-1/TRBV3-2|TRBJ2-3
ASSLSSVTDTQY
>TRBV7-9|TRBJ2-3
ASAAVGSGTDTQY
>TRBV24-1|TRBJ2-7
ATSAWTSSREQY
>TRBV6-6|TRBJ1-1
ASSPLPRGLAF
>TRBV6-1|TRBJ2-1
ASSEALGATYNEQF
>TRBV4-1|TRBJ2-2
ASSLGGSGTGELF
>TRBV6-5|TRBJ1-5
ASSTGLSNQPQH
>TRBV27|TRBJ2-7
ASSLTTGTGAEQY
>TRBV12-3/TRBV12-4|TRBJ1-5
ASSPSGNQPQH
>TRBV7-3|TRBJ2-1
ASSLPGLAGDEQF
>TRBV15|TRBJ1-3
ATSREATPSSGNTIY
>TRBV5-1|TRBJ2-3
ASSGPGGRDIDTQY
>TRBV5-4|TRBJ2-7
ASRGGDFAPEQY
>TRBV9|TRBJ1-5
ASSVDDSHNQPQH
>TRBV7-3|TRBJ2-1
ASSLGSSGYNEQF
>TRBV28|TRBJ2-5
ASSGLAGYQETQY
>TRBV9|TRBJ2-7
ASSVEPVGSEQY
>TRBV28|TRBJ2-1
ASRPLGGTYNEQF
>TRBV3-1/TRBV3-2|TRBJ1-4
ASSQVFSRGREKLF
>TRBV11-2|TRBJ2-3
ASSPDGGSYDTQY
>TRBV7-2|TRBJ2-2
ASVFGAGQTGELF
>TRBV11-3|TRBJ2-5
ASSLGAGERETQY
>TRBV2|TRBJ2-7
ASIPGQGAYEQY
>TRBV27|TRBJ2-7
ASSLTGLGNYEQY
>TRBV15|TRBJ2-7
ATSRGGGLAENSYEQY
>TRBV28|TRBJ2-3
ASSSGTITDTQY
>TRBV7-9|TRBJ2-1
ASSPNRDPSSYNEQF
>TRBV3-1/TRBV3-2|TRBJ2-7
ASSQDPVGLAGTSYEQY